This TCR beta chain is drawn from a study of cytotoxic CD8 clonotypes in ibrutinib-treated CLL listed by TCRdb under 2021. Background for the entire study: The cohort included about 15 treatment-naive and under 13 relapsed/refractory patients; some 18 were IGHV unmutated. Responses were partial in approximately 24 patients and complete in 2; after median approximately 5.5 years follow-up, some 15 stayed in remission and about twelve progressed. The response samples were drawn at a median of roughly twelve months into treatment, with a range of roughly 6 to 36 months. An average of about 250,000 productive templates and 80,000 to 95,000 productive rearrangements was obtained per sample. Longitudinal samples were available for about 30% of the roughly 86 trial participants. Cryopreserved peripheral blood mononuclear cells were collected before treatment, at response, and at either disease progression or sustained remission. The full study reports these points: At ibrutinib response clonality went up, during sustained remission it held steady, and at progression it dropped back toward baseline. Public clonotypes were rare and either shrank or stayed stable during treatment, and the rise in clonality at ibrutinib response reflected expansion of private clonotypes. Sustained-remission and progressing patients did not have matched sampling times, and lymph node repertoires were not examined. Baseline clonality exceeded that of age-matched healthy donors and correlated strongly with circulating CD8+ T-cell counts.

For TCR beta library preparation, roughly 2 micrograms of genomic DNA were extracted from the cryopreserved PBMCs. Longitudinal blood samples from CLL patients on ibrutinib monotherapy were analyzed using high-throughput TCR beta sequencing. The patients took part in an open-label, single-center phase 2 trial of ibrutinib monotherapy. Each clonotype received, on average, around 9.6x coverage in deep resolution sequencing performed on a MiSeq, where the target depth lay between 1 in 1 million and 1 in 200,000 T cells. The immunoSEQ hsTCRB Kit was used to generate the TCR beta libraries. The study's processing was this. Data were analyzed with ImmunoSEQ Data Assistant and ImmunoSEQ Analyzer, with V, D and J genes assigned per IMGT definitions. Clonality, which ranges from 0 to 1, was calculated by subtracting the normalized Shannon entropy of productive rearrangement frequencies from one. Only overrepresented clonotypes making up at least 0.05% of each patient's repertoire were included in the public clonotype analysis. Roughly 12 age-matched healthy donor repertoires from immuneACCESS were used as controls for clonality. TCRdb re-hosts the immuneACCESS table, in-frame sequences only. Its copies lack some clones; in the studies checked, an unresolved V gene accounts for under half of them, and the cause for the rest is not known. The DNA was the basis for D and trimming; V, J and clone size are from that table. Present in this sample are approximately 17,000 clones, 55% to 80% of which were seen just once. Of the sample, about 18% falls within the top ten clones.

Points on this clone: Its antigen is unknown. No quality values exist for individual bases; no much larger clone is one base distant.

The sequence came from a human donor with chronic lymphocytic leukemia. The source was PBMCs, collected before ibrutinib treatment.

CDR3 region: CAWTRGQGRVNTEAFF. The nucleotide sequence reads as follows: TGTGCCTGGACCCGAGGACAGGGAAGGGTTAACACTGAAGCTTTCTTT. The chain is encoded by TRBV30 joined to TRBJ1-1; TRBD1 lines up with 8 middle nucleotides. Taken from cysteine to phenylalanine, the CDR3 has 16 residues. Left in the record is the CDR3 DNA by itself, 48 bases read in frame from the first base. CDR1 GTSNPN and CDR2 SVGIG are derived from the germline V gene (reference sequence). V has 4 bases trimmed and J has 2 bases trimmed; junction bases matching no gene number 12.